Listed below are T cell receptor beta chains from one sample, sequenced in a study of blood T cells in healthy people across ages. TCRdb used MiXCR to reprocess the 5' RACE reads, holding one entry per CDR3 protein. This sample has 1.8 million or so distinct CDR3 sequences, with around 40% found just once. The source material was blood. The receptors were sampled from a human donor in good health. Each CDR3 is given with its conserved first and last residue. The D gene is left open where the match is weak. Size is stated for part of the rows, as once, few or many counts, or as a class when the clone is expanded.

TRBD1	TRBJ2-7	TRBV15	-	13	TGTGCCACCAGCAGAGAAAGGGGGCTCGAGCAGTACTTC	CATSRERGLEQYF
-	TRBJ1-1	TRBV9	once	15	TGTGCCAGCAGCCCGCCGGATGTGAAGAACACTGAAGCTTTCTTT	CASSPPDVKNTEAFF
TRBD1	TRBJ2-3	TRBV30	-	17	TGTGCCTGGAGTAAGGGCCGGACAGGGGGTATTGCGGATACGCGGTATTTT	CAWSKGRTGGIADTRYF
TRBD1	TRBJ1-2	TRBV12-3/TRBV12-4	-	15	TGTGCCAGCAGTTACTACGGGACAGCTAACTATGGCTACACCTTC	CASSYYGTANYGYTF
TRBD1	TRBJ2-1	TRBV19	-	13	TGTGCCAGTAGTGACCGGACAGGCAATGAGCAGTTCTTC	CASSDRTGNEQFF
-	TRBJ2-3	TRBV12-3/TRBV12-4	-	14	TGTGCCAGCAGTTTTGAGGAGGACATAGATACGCAGTATTTT	CASSFEEDIDTQYF
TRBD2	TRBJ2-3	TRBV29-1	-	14	TGCAGCGCCGCTAGCGGGGGGGCGACAGATACGCAGTATTTT	CSAASGGATDTQYF
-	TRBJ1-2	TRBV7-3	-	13	TGTGCCTGCAGCTACGAGGACCTCCAAGGCTACACCTTC	CACSYEDLQGYTF
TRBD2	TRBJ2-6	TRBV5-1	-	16	TGTGCCAGCAGTTTAGCGGGAACCTCTGGGGCCAACGTCCTGACTTTC	CASSLAGTSGANVLTF
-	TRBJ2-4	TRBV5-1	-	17	TGCGCCAACAGCTCAACACCGGGACAAAAATCCAAAAACATTCAGTACTTC	CANSSTPGQKSKNIQYF
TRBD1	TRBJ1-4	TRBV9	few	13	TGTGCCAGCAGCGTGGGGACAGATGAAAAACTGTTTTTT	CASSVGTDEKLFF
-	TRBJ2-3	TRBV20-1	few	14	TGCAGTGCTAGTAGCTGGGGAGAAGCAGATACGCAGTATTTT	CSASSWGEADTQYF
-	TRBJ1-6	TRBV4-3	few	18	TGCGCCAGCAGCCAAGACCTGACAGGTAGCTCCTATAATTCACCCCTCCACTTT	CASSQDLTGSSYNSPLHF
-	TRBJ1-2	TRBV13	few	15	TGTGCCAGCAGCCCGCCCGTGGGAGGCCAGGATGGCTACACCTTC	CASSPPVGGQDGYTF
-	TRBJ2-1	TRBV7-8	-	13	TGTGCCAGCACCCACGGAGGGTGGTATGAGCAGTTCTTC	CASTHGGWYEQFF
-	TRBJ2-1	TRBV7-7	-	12	TGTGCCAGCAGCTCCGATTCGGGTGAGCAGTTCTTC	CASSSDSGEQFF
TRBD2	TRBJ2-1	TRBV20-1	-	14	TGCAGTGCTAGGTCCGGGACTAGAATCGATGAGCAGTTCTTC	CSARSGTRIDEQFF
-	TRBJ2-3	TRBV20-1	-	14	TGCAGTGCTAGGGTTAGCGGAATCACAGATACGCAGTATTTT	CSARVSGITDTQYF
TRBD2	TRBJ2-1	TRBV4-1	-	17	TGCGCCAGCAGCCAAGATAGGTTGGGACTAGTGGACAATGAGCAGTTCTTC	CASSQDRLGLVDNEQFF
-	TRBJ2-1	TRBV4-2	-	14	TGTGCCAGCAGCCAAGAGAACAATTACAATGAGCAGTTCTTC	CASSQENNYNEQFF
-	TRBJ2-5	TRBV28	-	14	TGTGCCAGCAGTCCCTCAGGGCCCGGGGAGACCCAGTACTTC	CASSPSGPGETQYF
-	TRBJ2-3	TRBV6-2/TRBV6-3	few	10	TGTGCCAGCAGTTCACATACGCAGTATTTT	CASSSHTQYF
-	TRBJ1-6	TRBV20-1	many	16	TGCAGTGCTAGAGTCGCAGATAGCTCCTATAATTCACCCCTCCACTTT	CSARVADSSYNSPLHF
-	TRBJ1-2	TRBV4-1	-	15	TGCGCCAGCAGCCAAGGTCAACTCCGGGAGGACGGCTACACCTTC	CASSQGQLREDGYTF
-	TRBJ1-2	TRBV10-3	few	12	TGTGCCACCAACCGGGGTAACGATGGCTACACCTTC	CATNRGNDGYTF
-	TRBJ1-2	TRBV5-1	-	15	TGCGCCAGCAGCTTGGAATGGCGGTCAGGGGATGGCTACACCTTC	CASSLEWRSGDGYTF
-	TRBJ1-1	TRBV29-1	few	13	TGCAGCGTTTACCGAAGACAGGACACTGAAGCTTTCTTT	CSVYRRQDTEAFF
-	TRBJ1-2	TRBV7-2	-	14	TGTGCCAGCAGCTTAGGAGGACGCTTCGGGGGCTACACCTTC	CASSLGGRFGGYTF
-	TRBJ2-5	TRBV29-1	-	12	TGCAGCGTTCCGACAAGTGTAGAGACCCAGTACTTC	CSVPTSVETQYF
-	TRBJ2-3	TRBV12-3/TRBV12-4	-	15	TGTGCCAGCAGTTTGCAGGGGTTGCGCACAGATACGCAGTATTTT	CASSLQGLRTDTQYF
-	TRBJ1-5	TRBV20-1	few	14	TGCAGTGCTAGTAGGCAAGTTAGCAATCAGCCCCAGCATTTT	CSASRQVSNQPQHF
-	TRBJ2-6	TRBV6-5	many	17	TGTGCCAGCACCGGGTTGGGGGGTTACTCTGGGGCCAACGTCCTGACTTTC	CASTGLGGYSGANVLTF
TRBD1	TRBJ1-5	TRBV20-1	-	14	TGCAGTGCTAGAGGGACAGGGCCGTGGCAGCCCCAGCATTTT	CSARGTGPWQPQHF
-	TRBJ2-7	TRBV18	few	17	TGTGCCAGCTCACGTGCCTCAGGGTTAGGGCGAACCTACGAGCAGTACTTC	CASSRASGLGRTYEQYF
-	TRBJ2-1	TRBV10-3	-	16	TGTGCCATCAGTTCTAATTTAGCCGTAGGGGCCAATGAGCAGTTCTTC	CAISSNLAVGANEQFF
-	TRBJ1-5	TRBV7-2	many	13	TGTGCCAGCAGCTCCAGGGGAGGTCAGCCCCAGCATTTT	CASSSRGGQPQHF
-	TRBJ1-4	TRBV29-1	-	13	TGCAGCGTTGAGGCCCCAGGTGGAGAAAAACTGTTTTTT	CSVEAPGGEKLFF
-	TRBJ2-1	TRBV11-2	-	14	TGTGCCAGCAGCTCCCTGGACACTCCCAATGAGCAGTTCTTC	CASSSLDTPNEQFF
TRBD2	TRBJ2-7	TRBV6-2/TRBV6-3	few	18	TGTGCCAGCAGTTACGAATCGAGGGGTAGCGGGGCCTACTACGAGCAGTACTTC	CASSYESRGSGAYYEQYF
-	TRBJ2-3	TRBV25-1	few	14	TGTGCCAGCAGTGAGGGGTCGGGCGCAGATACGCAGTATTTT	CASSEGSGADTQYF
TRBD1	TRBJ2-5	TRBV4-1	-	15	TGCGCCAGCAGCCAAACTCGGGACAGTAAAGAGACCCAGTACTTC	CASSQTRDSKETQYF
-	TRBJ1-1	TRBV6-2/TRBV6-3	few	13	TGTGCCAGCAGACAGGGCAGTGGCGCTGAAGCTTTCTTT	CASRQGSGAEAFF
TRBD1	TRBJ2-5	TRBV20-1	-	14	TGCAGTGCTAGATCGGGGACAGTTGAAGAGACCCAGTACTTC	CSARSGTVEETQYF
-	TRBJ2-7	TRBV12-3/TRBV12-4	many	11	TGTGCCAGCAGGCTTAACTACGAGCAGTACTTC	CASRLNYEQYF
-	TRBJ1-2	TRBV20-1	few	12	TGCAGTGCTAGTCCCGTCCCCTATGGCTACACCTTC	CSASPVPYGYTF
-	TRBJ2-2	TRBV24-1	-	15	TGTGCCACCAGTGATTTTTATCAAAACCCCGGGGAGCTGTTTTTT	CATSDFYQNPGELFF
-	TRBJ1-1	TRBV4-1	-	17	TGCGCCAGCAGCCAAGTGGGAGGCGCCAAATGGAACACTGAAGCTTTCTTT	CASSQVGGAKWNTEAFF
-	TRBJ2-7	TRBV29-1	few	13	TGCAGCGTCCTCAACCTCGGGAGCTACGAGCAGTACTTC	CSVLNLGSYEQYF
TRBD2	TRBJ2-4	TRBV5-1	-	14	TGCGCCAGCAGCTTGAGGGGTAGCGGGGGAGAGCAGTACTTC	CASSLRGSGGEQYF
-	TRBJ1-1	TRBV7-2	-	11	TGTGCCAGCAGCTTACGGGGGTTGGCTTTCTTT	CASSLRGLAFF